A single sample is the source of the 12 T cell receptor beta chains below, sequenced in a study of tumor-infiltrating lymphocytes in oesophageal squamous cell carcinoma. MiXCR, run by TCRdb on the PCR reads, gives a single entry per CDR3 protein. This table has about 13,000 distinct CDR3 sequences, around 47% appearing once. The source material was blood. Receptors were obtained from a male donor with esophageal squamous cell carcinoma.

This clonotype was found many times. In DNA form, the CDR3 reads TGTGCCAGCAGTGAGCTCGGACTAGCGGGAGGTGAGCAGTACTTC. It codes for CASSELGLAGGEQYF. This chain connects TRBV6-1 to TRBJ2-7, with 14 bases aligning to TRBD2. The junction had 5 bases not matched to a gene; V was cut back by 3 bases and J by 7 bases. Germline V gene lookup returns CDR1 MNHNS and CDR2 SASEGT. There are 15 residues in the CDR3.

This clonotype was recorded at least ten times. No DNA is shown, since the ends of the CDR3 on it are uncertain; the CDR3 is the one TCRdb lists. The V and J genes are TRBV7-3 and TRBJ2-6; the tabulated D call, TRBD2, remains unverified against the DNA. The CDR3 length equals 15 residues, ends included. CDR1 and CDR2 (germline): SGHTA, FQGTGA. CDR3 amino acids: CASSSTVWEGAVLRF.

In this sample, this clonotype turned up many times. A much larger clone differs from this one at a single base, so this may be a read error. This rearrangement joins TRBV6-1 to TRBJ2-5, with D perhaps TRBD2 (6 bases). The V end was cut by 3 bases, the J end by 11 bases, with 19 bases between. The germline CDR1 and CDR2 sequences are MNHNS and SASEGT. The CDR3 extends over 14 amino acids. The CDR3 region has the DNA TGTGCCAGCAGTGATGGAGGGTACGGCAATGAGCAGTACTTC. It encodes CASSDGGYGNEQYF.

The chain uses TRBV5-1 and TRBJ2-5, with D perhaps given as TRBD1 or TRBD2 (5 bases each). The J call may be faulty, since TRBJ2-1 better matches the DNA end. Germline V gene sequence: CDR1 SGHRS, CDR2 YFSETQ. The CDR3 is 15 amino acids. The CDR3 coding sequence is TGCGCCAGCAGCTTGGGGGGCATGGAGGTAAATGAGCAGTTCTTC. As protein: CASSLGGMEVNEQFF.

This clonotype has more than one count but fewer than ten. This sequence joins TRBV5-1 and TRBJ2-7; D gene ambiguous. Germline values: CDR1 SGHRS, CDR2 YFSETQ. This CDR3 has 13 amino acids. V gave up 0 bases and J gave up 7 bases, with 11 bases separating them. The CDR3 is CASSLDINNEQYF. The CDR3 DNA reads TGCGCCAGCAGCTTGGACATAAACAATGAGCAGTACTTC.

The genes are TRBV2 and TRBJ2-1; 8 nucleotides agree with TRBD1. CDR1 is SNHLY, CDR2 FYNNEI, per germline. Germline trimming cut 5 bases from V and 6 bases from J; bases unmatched to any gene: 6. The CDR3 contains 14 residues. The CDR3 DNA follows: TGTGCCAGCAGTTTGACAGGGGTGGCCAATGAGCAGTTCTTC. Translation gives CASSLTGVANEQFF.

Comments on this clonotype: At one end, the junction sequence differs from germline, possibly due to a read error. J is TRBJ1-4 and V is TRBV25-1; no clear D. CDR1 MGHDK and CDR2 SYGVNS come from the germline V gene. The CDR3 extends over 14 amino acids. CDR3 DNA: TGTGCTAGCAGCTACGCGGGAGTTCCAGATACGCAGTTTTTT. The encoded protein is CASSYAGVPDTQFF.

This clonotype appeared a few times. A clone one base away is much larger, so this may be a read error. The CDR3 bases are TGTGCCAGCAGCCTAGGTTACGAGCAGTTCTTC. This sequence encodes CASSLGYEQFF. The genes are TRBV14 and TRBJ2-1, with unresolved D. The ends were cut back, 4 bases at V and 10 bases at J, with 8 bases in the middle. CDR1 SGHDN and CDR2 FVKESK come from the germline V gene. The CDR3 loop spans 11 amino acids.

The sample holds many counts of this clonotype. V usage is TRBV7-2 and J usage is TRBJ2-2, with TRBD2 identical over 15 bases. Germline trimming cut 5 bases from V and 0 bases from J; bases unmatched to any gene: 7. Germline V gene data show CDR1 as SGHTA and CDR2 as FQGNSA. The CDR3 is 19 amino acids. The CDR3 here is CASSAGLAGGKPNTGELFF. The CDR3 DNA sequence: TGTGCCAGCAGCGCGGGACTAGCGGGGGGAAAGCCGAACACCGGGGAGCTGTTTTTT.

This clonotype was seen repeatedly, ten times or more. The chain is built from TRBV6-1 and TRBJ2-1, with D possibly matching TRBD1 (5 bases). Trimming cost V 7 bases and J 4 bases, with 17 bases left between them. The CDR3 is 15 amino acids. The germline CDR1 and CDR2 sequences are MNHNS and SASEGT. Here the CDR3 DNA reads TGTGCCAGCACCCCCAAGGGTACAGGTTACAATGAGCAGTTCTTC. This sequence encodes CASTPKGTGYNEQFF.

This clonotype was found many times. The gene calls are TRBV6-1 and TRBJ1-3, with D maybe TRBD1 (6 bases). The V end was cut by 6 bases, the J end by 2 bases, with 17 bases between. Looked up from germline, CDR1 is MNHNS and CDR2 is SASEGT. CDR3 size: 16 residues. The DNA of the CDR3 is TGTGCCAGCAGAGCACAGGGAGGTTTAGCTGGAAACACCATATATTTT. Residues: CASRAQGGLAGNTIYF.

The V call is TRBV5-6, the J call TRBJ2-6, with a possible D match to TRBD1 (6 bases). This CDR3 contains 17 residues. Trimming left V 4 bases short and J 4 bases short, with 18 bases between. The germline V gene encodes CDR1 SGHDT and CDR2 YYEEEE. CDR3 sequence reads: CASSVDPGAWGANVLTF. The CDR3 coding sequence is TGTGCCAGCAGCGTGGATCCAGGGGCGTGGGGGGCCAACGTCCTGACTTTC.